The rows below give T cell receptor beta chains drawn from one sample of a study of blood T cell repertoires in COVID-19. Only in-frame clones appear in the TCRdb table, and some are missing; sequencing was by immunoSEQ multiplex PCR. The sample has tens of thousands of clones; under 90% are singletons. Sequencing input: peripheral blood. The receptors come from a woman over 75 with COVID-19, enrolled during active disease. Each CDR3 is given with its conserved first and last residue. A D gene is named only where the DNA matches it firmly. Not all rows give a size; the values are once, few, many and, for expanded clones, a class.

d_gene	v_gene	abundance	j_gene	CDR3nt	CDR3aa
-	TRBV2	-	TRBJ1-5	TGTGCCAGCAGTCAGGCGCAAATCAATCAGCCCCAGCATTTT	CASSQAQINQPQHF
-	TRBV4-2	-	TRBJ2-7	TGTGCCAGCAGCCAAGTAGGGGACTCCTACGAGCAGTACTTC	CASSQVGDSYEQYF
-	TRBV28	-	TRBJ1-1	TGTGCCAGCAGTAGGCCGGCACTACCACAAGCTTTCTTT	CASSRPALPQAFF
TRBD1	TRBV19	-	TRBJ2-7	TGTGCCAGTAGTAAACCGGGACAGGGCACCTACGAGCAGTACTTC	CASSKPGQGTYEQYF
TRBD1	TRBV6-1	-	TRBJ2-4	TGTGCCAGCAGTGCCAGACAGGGTCAAGCCAAAAACATTCAGTACTTC	CASSARQGQAKNIQYF
TRBD2	TRBV5-4	-	TRBJ2-7	TGTGCCAGCAGCTTGGGTTCGGGAGGTAACACCTACGAGCAGTACTTC	CASSLGSGGNTYEQYF
-	TRBV29-1	-	TRBJ2-4	TGCAGCGTAACAGGGCTCGCCAAAAACATTCAGTACTTC	CSVTGLAKNIQYF
TRBD2	TRBV11-3	-	TRBJ2-1	TGTGCCAGCAGCGTATCCGGACTAGCGTTCAATGAGCAGTTCTTC	CASSVSGLAFNEQFF
-	TRBV28	-	TRBJ1-4	TGTGCCAGCAGTTTATGGGAAGGGGCAACTAATGAAAAACTGTTTTTT	CASSLWEGATNEKLFF
-	TRBV9	-	TRBJ2-3	TGTGCCAGCAGCGTAGAGGCAGGGGGCACAGATACGCAGTATTTT	CASSVEAGGTDTQYF
-	TRBV19	-	TRBJ2-7	TGTGCCAGTAGTCCAGCGGGCGAGGCAGGGGGGAGCTCCTACGAGCAGTACTTC	CASSPAGEAGGSSYEQYF
TRBD2	TRBV7-2	-	TRBJ2-3	TGTGCCAGCAGCCCTAGCCCCGTAGCGGGAGGTCCAGATACGCAGTATTTT	CASSPSPVAGGPDTQYF
-	TRBV7-9	-	TRBJ2-7	TGTGCCAGCAGCCCCGGGAACATTAACTACGAGCAGTACTTC	CASSPGNINYEQYF
TRBD1	TRBV5-1	-	TRBJ2-7	TGCGCCAGCAGCCTTACCTCAGGGGGTGAGCAGTACTTC	CASSLTSGGEQYF
TRBD1	TRBV28	-	TRBJ1-2	TGTGCCAGCAGTGTTACCGGGACAGGGGGCCATGGCTACACCTTC	CASSVTGTGGHGYTF
TRBD1	TRBV9	few	TRBJ2-2	TGTGCCAGCAGCGTAAGGGACAGGGGGAACACCGGGGAGCTGTTTTTT	CASSVRDRGNTGELFF
-	TRBV20-1	-	TRBJ1-1	TGCAGTGCCCCGACGAGGTCGGCGGCTTTCTTT	CSAPTRSAAFF
-	TRBV28	-	TRBJ1-1	TGTGCCAGCAGTTTAGGGGGGGCCGCTTTCTTT	CASSLGGAAFF
-	TRBV19	-	TRBJ1-5	TGTGCCAGTAGTAGGACAGCAAATCAGCCCCAGCATTTT	CASSRTANQPQHF
TRBD2	TRBV24-1	-	TRBJ2-1	TGTGCCACCAGTGGCCCGGGACTAGCGGGAGGGACTGAGCAGTTCTTC	CATSGPGLAGGTEQFF
-	TRBV4-2	-	TRBJ2-5	TGTGCCAGCAGCCAAGATAAGTCAGGGCAAGAGACCCAGTACTTC	CASSQDKSGQETQYF
-	TRBV20-1	-	TRBJ2-1	TGCAGTGCTAGTCCCTTTTCCAGTTCCGAGCAGTTCTTC	CSASPFSSSEQFF
TRBD1	TRBV24-1	few	TRBJ2-1	TGTGCCACCAGTATGGGACAGGGGAGGAATGAGCAGTTCTTC	CATSMGQGRNEQFF
-	TRBV2	-	TRBJ2-2	TGTGCCACCAGGGGGGGGACAGGCATCACCGGGGAGCTGTTTTTT	CATRGGTGITGELFF
TRBD1	TRBV19	-	TRBJ2-7	TGTGCCAGTAGTATAGTAATAGGGGGCGGCGAGCAGTACTTC	CASSIVIGGGEQYF
TRBD2	TRBV19	-	TRBJ2-3	TGTGCCAGTAGTACCTTAACTAGCGGACCCCTCACAGATACGCAGTATTTT	CASSTLTSGPLTDTQYF
-	TRBV7-3	-	TRBJ1-5	TGTGCCAGCAGATACAGAGGAGGGAATCAGCCCCAGCATTTT	CASRYRGGNQPQHF
TRBD1	TRBV25-1	once	TRBJ1-2	TGTGCCAGCAGTGAGGGACAGCTCTATGGCTACACCTTC	CASSEGQLYGYTF
-	TRBV5-5	-	TRBJ2-3	TGTGCCACCTCGGGGCAGGGGTTTGGAGATACGCAGTATTTT	CATSGQGFGDTQYF
TRBD1	TRBV19	-	TRBJ1-4	TGTGCCAGTAAGGGCAGGCAGGGGGGTGAAAAACTGTTTTTT	CASKGRQGGEKLFF
-	TRBV19	once	TRBJ1-2	TGTGCCAGTACCAAGGCCCTAGGGGACTATGGCTACACCTTC	CASTKALGDYGYTF
-	TRBV2	once	TRBJ2-5	TGTGCCAGCAGCCAGGAGACAGGCCAAGAGACCCAGTACTTC	CASSQETGQETQYF
-	TRBV7-9	-	TRBJ1-6	TGTGCCAGCAGCTTACAGCGCTCCTATAATTCACCCCTCCACTTT	CASSLQRSYNSPLHF
TRBD2	TRBV10-1	once	TRBJ2-1	TGCGCCAGCAGTGAATGGACTAGCGGTTACAATGAGCAGTTCTTC	CASSEWTSGYNEQFF
-	TRBV27	-	TRBJ1-2	TGTGCCAGCAGTTTATCAGGTGGGGCAGACTATGGCTACACCTTC	CASSLSGGADYGYTF
-	TRBV2	-	TRBJ2-2	TGTGCCAGCAGTCTGGGACACAACACCGGGGAGCTGTTTTTT	CASSLGHNTGELFF
TRBD2	TRBV15	-	TRBJ2-1	TGTGCCACCAGCAGAGATCTCGCTAGCGGGAGGAGGGATGAGCAGTTCTTC	CATSRDLASGRRDEQFF
TRBD1	TRBV5-1	-	TRBJ2-7	TGCGCCAGCAGCTTGTTGGGACAGGTCTCCTACGAGCAGTACTTC	CASSLLGQVSYEQYF
-	TRBV9	-	TRBJ2-1	TGTGCCAGCAGCGTAGTGCAGGGTTCCTACAATGAGCAGTTCTTC	CASSVVQGSYNEQFF
-	TRBV7-6	-	TRBJ2-7	TGTGCCAGCAGCTTAACTTCGGCAGGGTCGAACTACGAGCAGTACTTC	CASSLTSAGSNYEQYF
-	TRBV19	-	TRBJ2-4	TGTGCCAGTAGTATAAGTACGAGAGAAAACATTCAGTACTTC	CASSISTRENIQYF
-	TRBV7-8	once	TRBJ2-7	TGTGCCAGCAGCTTATCGGAACTAGCTCCCTACGAGCAGTACTTC	CASSLSELAPYEQYF
-	TRBV5-1	-	TRBJ2-7	TGCGCCAGCAAAGGGGAAACCTACGAGCAGTACTTC	CASKGETYEQYF
-	TRBV5-1	-	TRBJ2-2	TGCGCCAGCAGCTTGGTGCTAGACACCGGGGAGCTGTTTTTT	CASSLVLDTGELFF
TRBD2	TRBV29-1	-	TRBJ2-5	TGCAGCGTGACGATAGGGTTAGGACTAGCGGGACACCAGAACCAAGAGACCCAGTACTTC	CSVTIGLGLAGHQNQETQYF